Following are 4 T cell receptor beta chains from one sample sequenced in a study of human versus mouse CDR3 diversity and MHC coevolution. Sequenced by immunoSEQ multiplex PCR; TCRdb stores in-frame clones only, minus some. The sample includes about 80,000 clones, over 85% seen only once; the top ten take about 1.5%. Sequences were obtained from naive CD4+ T cells from blood. Subset given: CD45RO-negative CD62L-positive naive CD4 T cells. These receptors originate from a person aged 25 to 69 in good health.

The J gene is TRBJ2-1, the V gene TRBV4-3; 7 bases are a match to TRBD1. CDR3 size: 21 residues. CDR1 is LGHNA, CDR2 YSLEER, per germline. The J segment lost 3 bases and the V segment lost 0 bases, leaving 20 bases of the junction unmatched. CDR3 loop: CASSQDIVDRPLRASYNEQFF. DNA for the CDR3: TGCGCCAGCAGCCAAGATATAGTGGACAGGCCCCTACGTGCCAGCTACAATGAGCAGTTCTTC.

V usage is TRBV6-5 and J usage is TRBJ1-5, with a possible D match to TRBD1 (5 bases). CDR1 and CDR2 (germline): MNHEY, SVGAGI. CDR3 length: 13 residues. The V and J ends lost 6 bases and 4 bases respectively, with 10 bases between them. The chain's CDR3 is CASRARGNQPQHF. In nucleotides, the CDR3 is TGTGCCAGCAGGGCCCGGGGGAATCAGCCCCAGCATTTT.

J is TRBJ1-3 and V is TRBV19; D uncertain. Trimming shortened V by 6 bases and J by 1 base, and 13 bases separated the two germline ends. CDR1 is LNHDA and CDR2 is SQIVND in the germline V gene (reference sequence). CDR3 size: 15 residues. The DNA for the CDR3 is TGTGCCAGTAGCCTACCTCGCGGATCTGGAAACACCATATATTTT. Protein product: CASSLPRGSGNTIYF.

The CDR3 nucleotides are TGTGCCAGCAGCCATTTACAGGGGGTTACTACAACTAATGAAAAACTGTTTTTT. Protein: CASSHLQGVTTTNEKLFF. The gene calls are TRBV5-4 and TRBJ1-4; 8 bases map to TRBD1. This CDR3 spans 18 amino acids. J gave up 0 bases and V 4 bases, and 11 bases lay outside the gene matches. Germline lookup yields CDR1 SGHNT and CDR2 YYREEE (reference sequence). The whole variable domain, filled in from reference TRBV5-4 and TRBJ1-4, reads ETGVTQSPTHLIKTRGQQVTLRCSSQSGHNTVSWYQQALGQGPQFIFQYYREEENGRGNFPPRFSGLQFPNYSSELNVNALELDDSALYLCASSHLQGVTTTNEKLFFGSGTQLSVL.